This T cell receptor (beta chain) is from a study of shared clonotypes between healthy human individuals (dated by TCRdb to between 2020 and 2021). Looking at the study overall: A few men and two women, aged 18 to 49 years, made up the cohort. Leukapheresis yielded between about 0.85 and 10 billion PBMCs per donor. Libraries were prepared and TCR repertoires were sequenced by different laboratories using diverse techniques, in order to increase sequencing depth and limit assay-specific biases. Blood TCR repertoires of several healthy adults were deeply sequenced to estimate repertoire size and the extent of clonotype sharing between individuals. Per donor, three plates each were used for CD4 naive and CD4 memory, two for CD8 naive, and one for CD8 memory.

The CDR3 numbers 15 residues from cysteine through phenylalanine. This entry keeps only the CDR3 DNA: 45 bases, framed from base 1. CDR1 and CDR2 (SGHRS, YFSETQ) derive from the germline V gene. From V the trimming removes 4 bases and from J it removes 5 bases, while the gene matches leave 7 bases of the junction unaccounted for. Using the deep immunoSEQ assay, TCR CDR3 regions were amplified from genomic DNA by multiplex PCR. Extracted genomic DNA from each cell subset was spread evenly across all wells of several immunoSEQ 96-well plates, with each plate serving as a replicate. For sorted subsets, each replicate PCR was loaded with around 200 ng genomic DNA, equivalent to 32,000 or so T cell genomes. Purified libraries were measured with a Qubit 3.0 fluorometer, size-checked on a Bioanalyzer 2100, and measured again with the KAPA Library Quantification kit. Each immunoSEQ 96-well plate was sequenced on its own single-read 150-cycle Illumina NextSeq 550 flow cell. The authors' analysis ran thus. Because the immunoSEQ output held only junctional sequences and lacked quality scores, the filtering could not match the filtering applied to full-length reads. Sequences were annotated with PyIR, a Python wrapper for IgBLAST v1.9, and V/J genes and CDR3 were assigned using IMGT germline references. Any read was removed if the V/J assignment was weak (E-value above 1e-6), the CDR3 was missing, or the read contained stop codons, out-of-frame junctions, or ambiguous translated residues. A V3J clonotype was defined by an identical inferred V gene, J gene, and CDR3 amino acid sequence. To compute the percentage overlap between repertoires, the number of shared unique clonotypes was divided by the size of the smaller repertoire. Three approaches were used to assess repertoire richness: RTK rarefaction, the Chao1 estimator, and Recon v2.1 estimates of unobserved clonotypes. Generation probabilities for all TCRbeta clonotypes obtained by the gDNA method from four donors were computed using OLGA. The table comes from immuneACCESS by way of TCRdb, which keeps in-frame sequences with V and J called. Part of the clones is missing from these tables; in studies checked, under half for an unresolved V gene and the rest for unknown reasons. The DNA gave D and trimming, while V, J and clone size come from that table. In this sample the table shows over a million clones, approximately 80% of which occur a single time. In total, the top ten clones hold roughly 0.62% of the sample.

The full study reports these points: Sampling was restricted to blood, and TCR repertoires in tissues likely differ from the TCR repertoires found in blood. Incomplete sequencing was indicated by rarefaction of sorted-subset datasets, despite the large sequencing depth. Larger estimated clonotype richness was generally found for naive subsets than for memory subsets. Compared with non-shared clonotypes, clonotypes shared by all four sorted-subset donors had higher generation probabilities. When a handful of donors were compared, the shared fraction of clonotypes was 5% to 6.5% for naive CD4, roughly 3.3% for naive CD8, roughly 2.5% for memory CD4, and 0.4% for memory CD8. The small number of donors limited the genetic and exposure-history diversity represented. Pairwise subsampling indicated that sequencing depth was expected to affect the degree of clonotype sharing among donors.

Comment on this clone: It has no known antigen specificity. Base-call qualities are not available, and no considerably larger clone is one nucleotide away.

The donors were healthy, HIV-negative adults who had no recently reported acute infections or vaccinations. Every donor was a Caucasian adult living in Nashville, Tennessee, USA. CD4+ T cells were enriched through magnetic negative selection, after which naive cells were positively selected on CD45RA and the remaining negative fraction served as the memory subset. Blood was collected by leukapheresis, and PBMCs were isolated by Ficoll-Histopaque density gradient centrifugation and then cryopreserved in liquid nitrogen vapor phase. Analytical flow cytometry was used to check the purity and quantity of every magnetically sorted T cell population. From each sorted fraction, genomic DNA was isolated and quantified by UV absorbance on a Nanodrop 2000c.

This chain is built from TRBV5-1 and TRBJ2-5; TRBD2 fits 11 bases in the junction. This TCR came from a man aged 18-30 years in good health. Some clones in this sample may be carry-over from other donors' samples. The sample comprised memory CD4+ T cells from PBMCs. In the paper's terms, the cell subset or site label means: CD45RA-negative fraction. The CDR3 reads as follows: CASSATSGMTETQYF. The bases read TGCGCCAGCAGCGCGACTAGCGGGATGACTGAGACCCAGTACTTC.